This is a list of T cell receptor beta chains from one sample in a study of cytomegalovirus exposure and HLA in healthy donors. Data came from immunoSEQ multiplex PCR; TCRdb stores just in-frame clones and leaves some out. The repertoire holds about 160,000 clones, about 80% seen once, with 2% to 2.5% in the top ten. Sequenced input: PBMCs. The receptors stem from a man in his fifties in good health and CMV-seropositive. Both conserved end residues are part of each CDR3. A D gene is named only where the DNA matches it firmly. The size field is filled for only some rows; it gives once, few, many or a size class.

j_call,d_call,clone_size,v_call,cdr3_nt,cdr3_aa
TRBJ2-5,NA,NA,TRBV19,TGTGCCAGTAGCGGGACTCAAGGGGAGACCCAGTACTTC,CASSGTQGETQYF
TRBJ2-1,TRBD1,few,TRBV5-6,TGTGCCAGCAGCCACGGGACAGGCACCCTTGAGCAGTTCTTC,CASSHGTGTLEQFF
TRBJ2-7,NA,NA,TRBV27,TGTGCCAGCAGTTTGTACGGAGGATCCTACGAGCAGTACTTC,CASSLYGGSYEQYF
TRBJ2-1,TRBD2,NA,TRBV5-1,TGCGCCAGCAGCTTGCCTAGCGGGGTTAGCAATGAGCAGTTCTTC,CASSLPSGVSNEQFF
TRBJ2-5,NA,few,TRBV6-4,TGTGCCAGCAGTCCCGCGGGACAGAAAGAGACCCAGTACTTC,CASSPAGQKETQYF
TRBJ2-7,TRBD2,NA,TRBV7-3,TGTGCCAGCAGCTCCCCCGGGGGGTTAGCGGGAGGTACCTACGAGCAGTACTTC,CASSSPGGLAGGTYEQYF
TRBJ1-2,NA,NA,TRBV7-9,TGTGCCAGCAGCCTCGACCAGAACAGCCGCTATGGCTACACCTTC,CASSLDQNSRYGYTF
TRBJ2-7,TRBD2,NA,TRBV7-2,TGTGCCAGCAGCCCTAGTAGCGGGGGGGCCTACGAGCAGTACTTC,CASSPSSGGAYEQYF
TRBJ1-6,NA,NA,TRBV27,TGTGCCAGCAGTTTACGACACCTCCATATCCTCCACTTT,CASSLRHLHILHF
TRBJ1-2,NA,NA,TRBV7-8,TGTGCCAGCAGCCCAAGGGGGGGCCTAAGCTATGGCTACACCTTC,CASSPRGGLSYGYTF
TRBJ2-7,TRBD1,NA,TRBV19,TGTGCCAGTAGTCCAGACAGGGCCTACGAGCAGTACTTC,CASSPDRAYEQYF
TRBJ2-7,TRBD1,NA,TRBV5-4,TGTGCCAGCAGCGACAGGGACGGATCCTACGAGCAGTACTTC,CASSDRDGSYEQYF
TRBJ1-2,TRBD1,NA,TRBV18,TGTGCCAGCTCACTTGGACAGGCCCTTAAAACGTATGGCTACACCTTC,CASSLGQALKTYGYTF
TRBJ2-5,NA,NA,TRBV28,TGTGCCAGCAGTCCCCAGGGGACCCAGTACTTC,CASSPQGTQYF
TRBJ2-5,NA,NA,TRBV4-1,TGCGCCAGCAGAAAGTCGGCGGCCTATCAAGAGACCCAGTACTTC,CASRKSAAYQETQYF
TRBJ2-7,NA,NA,TRBV7-2,TGTGCCAGCAGCCAGGACTCCTACGAGCAGTACTTC,CASSQDSYEQYF
TRBJ1-2,NA,NA,TRBV14,TGTGCCAGCACTGAACAGGCGTCCTATGGCTACACCTTC,CASTEQASYGYTF
TRBJ1-5,TRBD1,NA,TRBV28,TGTGCCATCTCAGGACAGGGTCGGAATCAGCCCCAGCATTTT,CAISGQGRNQPQHF
TRBJ1-2,TRBD1,NA,TRBV11-2,TGTGCCAGCAGCTTAACAGGGGGCTATGGCTACACCTTC,CASSLTGGYGYTF
TRBJ1-6,NA,NA,TRBV7-9,TGTGCCAGCAGTGGGACGGACGGGAGCTCCTATAATTCACCCCTCCACTTT,CASSGTDGSSYNSPLHF
TRBJ2-7,TRBD1,NA,TRBV28,TGTGCCAGCAGTTCCGGACAGGGGGACTCCTACGAGCAGTACTTC,CASSSGQGDSYEQYF
TRBJ1-1,TRBD1,NA,TRBV4-2,TGTGCCAGCAGCCAACCCCTGGTCTCAAGGGGGCAAACGAACACTGAAGCTTTCTTT,CASSQPLVSRGQTNTEAFF
TRBJ2-5,NA,few,TRBV5-4,TGTGCCAGCACCTCAGGGACTTTTCGTGAGACCCAGTACTTC,CASTSGTFRETQYF